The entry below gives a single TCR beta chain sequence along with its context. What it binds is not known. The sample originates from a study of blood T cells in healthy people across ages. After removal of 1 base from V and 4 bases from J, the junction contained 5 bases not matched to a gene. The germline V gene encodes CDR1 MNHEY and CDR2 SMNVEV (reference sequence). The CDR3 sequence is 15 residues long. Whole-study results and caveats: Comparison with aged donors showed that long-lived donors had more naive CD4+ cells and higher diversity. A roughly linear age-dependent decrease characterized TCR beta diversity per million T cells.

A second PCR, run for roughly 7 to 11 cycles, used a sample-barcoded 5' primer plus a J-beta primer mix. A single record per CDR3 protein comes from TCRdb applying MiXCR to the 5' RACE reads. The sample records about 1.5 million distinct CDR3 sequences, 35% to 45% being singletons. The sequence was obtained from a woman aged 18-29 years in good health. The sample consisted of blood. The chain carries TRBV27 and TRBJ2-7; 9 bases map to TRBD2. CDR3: CASSLLSSGKYEQYF. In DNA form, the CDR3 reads TGTGCCAGCAGTTTATTATCTAGCGGGAAGTACGAGCAGTACTTC.